What follows are 29 T cell receptor beta chains derived from one specimen sequenced in a study of PD-1 blockade in classical Hodgkin lymphoma. Using immunoSEQ multiplex PCR, the repertoire was profiled, and TCRdb retains in-frame clones only, with some absent. The data contain about 35,000 clones, around 90% of them singletons. Every patient relapsed after autologous stem cell transplantation, and brentuximab vedotin exposure varied. Thawed PBMCs yielded CD4+ T cells through magnetic negative selection. This specimen was CD4+ T cells from blood, taken at baseline. These TCRs come from a human donor with classical Hodgkin lymphoma.

The rearrangement joins TRBV5-4 to TRBJ2-5; D possibly uses TRBD1 or TRBD2 (5 bases each). V lost 1 base and J 1 base, leaving 14 bases between the germline ends. The CDR3 sequence is 16 residues long. Germline-derived CDR1 and CDR2 are SGHNT and YYREEE (reference sequence). CDR3 residues: CASSLLSWGSQETQYF. The CDR3 coding sequence is TGTGCCAGCAGCTTGCTTTCCTGGGGGAGCCAAGAGACCCAGTACTTC.

The J gene is TRBJ1-1, the V gene TRBV28; TRBD1 might be the D (6 bases). This CDR3 contains 15 residues. The germline V gene has CDR1 MDHEN and CDR2 SYDVKM. Deletions cut 6 bases from V and 0 bases from J, with 14 bases between. This CDR3 is CASRLFTGMNTEAFF. CDR3 DNA sequence: TGTGCCAGCAGATTGTTTACAGGGATGAACACTGAAGCTTTCTTT.

The rearrangement links TRBV5-1 to TRBJ1-1; 7 bases fit TRBD1. The trim removed 0 bases at V and 10 bases at J, leaving 9 bases unmatched. CDR1 is SGHRS, CDR2 YFSETQ, per germline. The CDR3 sequence is 14 residues long. CDR3 protein: CASSLASGGEGAFF. The CDR3 coding sequence is TGCGCCAGCAGCTTGGCATCAGGGGGTGAGGGAGCTTTCTTT.

The chain uses TRBV28 and TRBJ1-4; D possibly corresponds to TRBD1 (5 bases). The V end lost 6 bases, the J end lost 0 bases, and 17 bases lay between the germline ends. Germline V gives CDR1 MDHEN, CDR2 SYDVKM. The CDR3 is made up of 17 amino acids. CDR3 bases: TGTGCCAGCAGACTTGGGACTGGAGGCGCAACTAATGAAAAACTGTTTTTT. It is translated as CASRLGTGGATNEKLFF.

The chain links TRBV7-9 to TRBJ2-7; D possibly corresponds to TRBD1 (5 bases). The V end was cut by 6 bases, the J end by 3 bases, with 15 bases between. Germline CDR1 SEHNR, CDR2 FQNEAQ (reference sequence). The CDR3 runs to 14 residues. The CDR3, as DNA: TGTGCCAGCAGAAAAACAGGTTTGGGCTACGAGCAGTACTTC. Encoded protein: CASRKTGLGYEQYF.

The V gene is TRBV11-2, the J gene TRBJ1-2; 11 nucleotides align to TRBD1. The CDR3 contains 18 residues. V was clipped by 4 bases and J by 1 base; unmatched bases: 11. Germline V gene sequence: CDR1 SGHAT, CDR2 FQNNGV. The chain's CDR3 is CASSSVRTGGHHNYGYTF. In nucleotides, the CDR3 is TGTGCCAGCAGCTCGGTGAGGACAGGGGGCCACCATAACTATGGCTACACCTTC.

V usage is TRBV30 and J usage is TRBJ1-4; D is uncertain. The CDR3 runs to 11 residues. Trimming removed 1 base at V and 7 bases at J, with 4 bases between. The germline V gene encodes CDR1 GTSNPN and CDR2 SVGIG (reference sequence). CDR3 nucleotides: TGTGCCTGGAGTGGAAGTGAAAAACTGTTTTTT. Translation: CAWSGSEKLFF.

The chain is built from TRBV30 and TRBJ2-7; TRBD1 or TRBD2 may be the D gene (5 bases each). This CDR3 contains 13 residues. From germline, CDR1 is GTSNPN and CDR2 SVGIG (reference sequence). Here the CDR3 reads CGAWVGASYEQYF. The CDR3 region has the DNA TGTGGGGCCTGGGTCGGGGCCTCCTACGAGCAGTACTTC.

The chain joins TRBV6-5 to TRBJ2-3, with unresolved D. The CDR3 length is 15 residues. Germline CDR1 MNHEY, CDR2 SVGAGI. Deletions cut 0 bases from V and 7 bases from J, with 14 bases between. CDR3 coding DNA: TGTGCCAGCAGTTACTCGGGTGACCCCAGGAATACGCAGTATTTT. This sequence encodes CASSYSGDPRNTQYF.

The genes are TRBV5-1 and TRBJ2-1; TRBD2 matches 7 bases. Germline trimming cut 4 bases from V and 0 bases from J; bases unmatched to any gene: 7. Germline lookup yields CDR1 SGHRS and CDR2 YFSETQ. CDR3 length: 16 residues. CDR3 residues: CASSQGLTSSYNEQFF. CDR3 coding DNA: TGCGCCAGCAGCCAGGGACTAACGAGCTCCTACAATGAGCAGTTCTTC. Using reference TRBV5-1 and TRBJ2-1 for the parts outside the CDR3, the full variable domain is KAGVTQTPRYLIKTRGQQVTLSCSPISGHRSVSWYQQTPGQGLQFLFEYFSETQRNKGNFPGRFSGRQFSNSRSEMNVSTLELGDSALYLCASSQGLTSSYNEQFFGPGTRLTVL.

The rearrangement links TRBV5-1 to TRBJ1-3; unclear D gene. The CDR3 consists of 13 residues. The V end was cut by 0 bases, the J end by 11 bases, with 12 bases between. Germline V gene lookup returns CDR1 SGHRS and CDR2 YFSETQ. CDR3: CASSLGGRNAIYF. The CDR3 DNA is TGCGCCAGCAGCTTGGGCGGGAGGAACGCCATATATTTT.

The genes are TRBV6-5 and TRBJ1-1; 9 bases are a match to TRBD1. Germline loops: CDR1 MNHEY, CDR2 SVGAGI. The junction had 2 bases not matched to a gene; V was cut back by 4 bases and J by 2 bases. CDR3 length equals 14 residues. Written as DNA, the CDR3 is TGTGCCAGCAGTTCGACAGGGGGAAACACTGAAGCTTTCTTT. Its translation is CASSSTGGNTEAFF.

The rearrangement uses TRBV9 and TRBJ2-3; 11 nucleotides agree with TRBD2. This CDR3 region has 16 residues. The V gene's germline CDR1 is SGDLS and CDR2 YYNGEE. The J segment lost 0 bases and the V segment lost 0 bases, leaving 0 bases of the junction unmatched. The CDR3 nucleotides read TGTGCCAGCAGCGTAGGGACTAGCGGGAGCACAGATACGCAGTATTTT. Its translation: CASSVGTSGSTDTQYF.

The CDR3 DNA reads as TGTGCCAGCAGGCAAGACCGGGACAGAAAACTGTTTTTT. Translated, it gives CASRQDRDRKLFF. The chain is built from TRBV28 and TRBJ1-4; TRBD1 matches 7 bases. Germline V gene lookup returns CDR1 MDHEN and CDR2 SYDVKM. J was trimmed by 10 bases and V by 6 bases; bases with no gene match: 8. The CDR3 runs to 13 residues.

The chain carries TRBV4-1 and TRBJ2-1; D is possibly TRBD1 (5 bases). Germline CDR1 and CDR2: MGHRA and YSYEKL. This CDR3 region has 17 residues. Trimming removed 0 bases at V and 2 bases at J, with 14 bases between. The chain's CDR3 is CASSQDSGAGTYNEQFF. In nucleotides, the CDR3 is TGCGCCAGCAGCCAAGATTCAGGCGCAGGGACCTACAATGAGCAGTTCTTC.

The CDR3 is CASSEPGQGGTEAFF. The CDR3 DNA reads TGCGCCAGCAGTGAGCCCGGACAGGGAGGCACTGAAGCTTTCTTT. The V gene is TRBV10-2, the J gene TRBJ1-1; 8 nucleotides line up with TRBD1. Germline V lookup: CDR1 WSHSY, CDR2 SAAADI. This CDR3 has 15 residues. J gave up 4 bases and V 2 bases, and 6 bases lay outside the gene matches.

The V call is TRBV10-1, the J call TRBJ1-1; possible D gene TRBD1, 5 bases. The V end lost 5 bases, the J end lost 5 bases, and 12 bases lay between the germline ends. Germline CDR1 is WNHNN and CDR2 is SYGVQD (reference sequence). The CDR3 is 13 amino acids. The CDR3 nucleotides read TGCGCCAGCAGTTCACCTGGGGGGACTGAAGCTTTCTTT. Amino acids: CASSSPGGTEAFF.

V gene TRBV18 combines with J gene TRBJ2-1, with unresolved D. V lost 6 bases to trimming and J lost 0 bases, with 9 bases between them. The CDR3 totals 14 residues. Germline V gives CDR1 KGHSH, CDR2 LQKENI. The CDR3 protein is CASSQLSSYNEQFF. CDR3 DNA sequence: TGTGCCAGCTCCCAGCTAAGCTCCTACAATGAGCAGTTCTTC.

V and J are TRBV10-3 and TRBJ2-5; 9 nucleotides align to TRBD1. Germline values: CDR1 ENHRY, CDR2 SYGVKD. Trimming cost V 8 bases and J 2 bases; bases outside gene matches: 6. The CDR3 extends over 14 amino acids. As DNA, the CDR3 is TGTGCCATCGGGAGGGGACAGGGTCAAGAGACCCAGTACTTC. The encoded protein is CAIGRGQGQETQYF.

This sequence joins TRBV18 and TRBJ2-7; D remains ambiguous. From germline, CDR1 is KGHSH and CDR2 LQKENI. Trimming removed 6 bases from V and 1 base from J, with 16 bases in between. This CDR3 is 15 amino acids long. The CDR3 is CASSARHESSYEQYF. The CDR3 nucleotides are TGTGCCAGCTCCGCTCGACACGAATCTTCCTACGAGCAGTACTTC.

This clone was recorded once. The genes are TRBV5-1 and TRBJ2-1, with a possible D match to TRBD1 (5 bases). V was pared by 2 bases and J by 0 bases, with 6 bases between. The germline V gene has CDR1 SGHRS and CDR2 YFSETQ. The CDR3 totals 14 residues. CDR3 residues: CASSFRDSYNEQFF. CDR3 coding DNA: TGCGCCAGCAGCTTCAGGGACTCCTACAATGAGCAGTTCTTC. The variable domain in full, with the rest retrieved from reference TRBV5-1 and TRBJ2-1, is KAGVTQTPRYLIKTRGQQVTLSCSPISGHRSVSWYQQTPGQGLQFLFEYFSETQRNKGNFPGRFSGRQFSNSRSEMNVSTLELGDSALYLCASSFRDSYNEQFFGPGTRLTVL.

This clone was seen a single time. The V gene is TRBV28, the J gene TRBJ2-7, with 11 bases aligning to TRBD2. The ends lost 6 bases at V and 3 bases at J; junction bases unmatched: 16. Germline CDR1 and CDR2: MDHEN and SYDVKM. The CDR3 spans 18 residues. CDR3: CASRGTSGTRSGNYEQYF. CDR3 DNA: TGTGCCAGCAGAGGGACTAGCGGCACTAGATCGGGGAACTACGAGCAGTACTTC.

Remarks on this clone: Sequence at one end of the junction differs from germline and may be a read error. V usage is TRBV30 and J usage is TRBJ2-7; 12 nucleotides line up with TRBD2. The germline CDR1 and CDR2 sequences are GTSNPN and SVGIG (reference sequence). The CDR3 has 14 residues. CDR3 amino acids: CARSVSGLAGEQYF. As DNA, the CDR3 is TGTGCCAGGAGTGTCTCGGGACTAGCGGGCGAGCAGTACTTC.

The V call is TRBV30, the J call TRBJ2-1, with 10 bases aligning to TRBD2. This CDR3 spans 13 amino acids. After removal of 2 bases from V and 10 bases from J, the junction contained 5 bases not matched to a gene. Germline V gives CDR1 GTSNPN, CDR2 SVGIG (reference sequence). CDR3: CAWSKGLAREQFF. The CDR3, as DNA: TGTGCCTGGAGTAAGGGACTAGCGAGGGAGCAGTTCTTC.

This chain joins TRBV25-1 and TRBJ2-3; D call uncertain. The CDR3 runs to 13 residues. From germline, CDR1 is MGHDK and CDR2 SYGVNS. Trimming removed 7 bases at V and 3 bases at J, with 11 bases between. The CDR3 region has the DNA TGTGCCAGCAAGGGTGAACGTACAGATACGCAGTATTTT. Amino acid sequence: CASKGERTDTQYF.

V and J are TRBV29-1 and TRBJ2-1; a possible D gene is TRBD2 (6 bases). CDR3 length: 15 residues. V shed 5 bases and J shed 2 bases, with 16 bases lying between them. CDR1 and CDR2 from the germline V gene are SQVTM and ANQGSEA. The CDR3 nucleotides are TGCAGCGTTCATCCCACGGAGGGGCCCTACAATGAGCAGTTCTTC. This translates into CSVHPTEGPYNEQFF.

This chain joins TRBV28 and TRBJ1-1; 7 bases align to TRBD1. CDR1 and CDR2 from the germline V gene are MDHEN and SYDVKM. Trimming removed 5 bases from V and 5 bases from J; junction bases left unmatched: 8. CDR3 length equals 14 residues. The CDR3 is CASSLDRVVTEAFF. CDR3 DNA sequence: TGTGCCAGCAGTCTCGACAGGGTTGTAACTGAAGCTTTCTTT.

The chain recombines TRBV10-3 with TRBJ2-5; TRBD2 might be the D (7 bases). Deletions cut 2 bases from V and 1 base from J, with 8 bases between. The CDR3 consists of 14 residues. The germline V gene has CDR1 ENHRY and CDR2 SYGVKD. CDR3 DNA sequence: TGTGCCATCAGTGAGGCGGGGGCCCAAGAGACCCAGTACTTC. This translates into CAISEAGAQETQYF.

V gene TRBV7-9 combines with J gene TRBJ2-3; D is undetermined. The germline gives CDR1 SEHNR, CDR2 FQNEAQ (reference sequence). The CDR3 spans 12 residues. With 5 bases removed from V and 6 bases from J, the gap between germline ends came to 9 bases. The CDR3 is CASSPPLDTQYF. CDR3 DNA: TGTGCCAGCAGCCCCCCTTTGGATACGCAGTATTTT.